This T cell receptor beta chain was documented in a study of memory CD4+ T cells and cytomegalovirus serostatus. The study's findings and limits: CMV serostatus prediction reached median AUC about 0.96, or 0.93 with US-trained model. The CMV-associated TCR signature appears largely within the CD4+ memory repertoire. CD4+ memory repertoires contained about two fifths of the 164 reported CMV TCRbeta sequences.

The trim removed 3 bases at V and 8 bases at J, leaving 12 bases unmatched. Germline CDR1 GTSNPN, CDR2 SVGIG (reference sequence). The CDR3 totals 14 residues. As for this clone: What it recognizes is unknown.

Sequenced by immunoSEQ multiplex PCR; TCRdb stores in-frame clones only, minus some. The sample yields 45,000 to 60,000 clones, 80% to 90% seen once. Single viable CD3+CD4+CD8-CD45RO+ cells were sorted as the memory CD4+ T cells. CD4+ T cells were isolated by positive magnetic selection. The genes are TRBV30 and TRBJ1-2; 7 positions match TRBD1. The sequence was obtained from an adult in good health and CMV-seropositive. The sample was memory CD4+ T cells from blood. The DNA for the CDR3 is TGTGCCTGGAGGGCGACAGGGAGGACTGGAGGCTACACCTTC. Amino acids: CAWRATGRTGGYTF. Full variable domain (missing parts from reference TRBV30 and TRBJ1-2): SQTIHQWPATLVQPVGSPLSLECTVEGTSNPNLYWYRQAAGRGLQLLFYSVGIGQISSEVPQNLSASRPQDRQFILSSKKLLLSDSGFYLCAWRATGRTGGYTFGSGTRLTVV.